A single sample gave rise to the 26 T cell receptor beta chains below, sequenced in a study of vaccination effects on CD4 cells after COVID-19. Profiled with immunoSEQ multiplex PCR; TCRdb holds only in-frame clones, not every one. This sample has approximately 30,000 clones, with about 67% found just once. Isolating CD4+ T cells followed 9 to 10 days of culture. Either the BNT162b2 or mRNA-1273 vaccine was given to participants in two doses. The antigens of these receptors remain unknown. Here the sequenced sample was CD4+ T cells from PBMCs cultured without peptide, taken after COVID-19 vaccination. Source of these receptors: a human donor who received a COVID-19 vaccine.

The chain carries TRBV5-1 and TRBJ1-2; 10 nucleotides match TRBD1. The length of the CDR3 is 15 residues. Germline V gene sequence: CDR1 SGHRS, CDR2 YFSETQ. The V and J ends lost 4 bases and 4 bases, in that order; junction bases with no gene match: 7. The CDR3 region is CASSPLRDRGYGYTF. CDR3 in DNA: TGCGCCAGCAGCCCACTCCGGGACAGGGGCTATGGCTACACCTTC. The variable domain in full, completed from reference TRBV5-1 and TRBJ1-2, reads KAGVTQTPRYLIKTRGQQVTLSCSPISGHRSVSWYQQTPGQGLQFLFEYFSETQRNKGNFPGRFSGRQFSNSRSEMNVSTLELGDSALYLCASSPLRDRGYGYTFGSGTRLTVV.

This clone showed up just once. The J gene is TRBJ2-7, the V gene TRBV19; 8 positions match TRBD2. The CDR3 is made up of 15 amino acids. Germline V gene data show CDR1 as LNHDA and CDR2 as SQIVND (reference sequence). The V gene end was trimmed by 6 bases and the J gene end by 3 bases; junction bases not matched to a gene: 10. In DNA form, the CDR3 reads TGTGCCAGTAGGACCAGCGGGGGACTCCTCTACGAGCAGTACTTC. Translated: CASRTSGGLLYEQYF. The variable domain in full, completed from reference TRBV19 and TRBJ2-7, reads DGGITQSPKYLFRKEGQNVTLSCEQNLNHDAMYWYRQDPGQGLRLIYYSQIVNDFQKGDIAEGYSVSREKKESFPLTVTSAQKNPTAFYLCASRTSGGLLYEQYFGPGTRLTVT.

The table lists this clone with a few counts. This chain links TRBV5-1 with TRBJ2-2; D gene ambiguous. The V gene's germline CDR1 is SGHRS and CDR2 YFSETQ. The CDR3 consists of 14 residues. With 4 bases removed from V and 4 bases from J, the gap between germline ends came to 11 bases. CDR3 protein: CASSPERPTGELFF. The CDR3 DNA follows: TGCGCCAGCAGCCCGGAGAGGCCCACCGGGGAGCTGTTTTTT. Filled out from reference TRBV5-1 and TRBJ2-2, the complete variable domain reads KAGVTQTPRYLIKTRGQQVTLSCSPISGHRSVSWYQQTPGQGLQFLFEYFSETQRNKGNFPGRFSGRQFSNSRSEMNVSTLELGDSALYLCASSPERPTGELFFGEGSRLTVL.

The genes are TRBV6-1 and TRBJ1-2; D might be TRBD1 (6 bases). The CDR3 length is 15 residues. Trimming shortened V by 3 bases and J by 8 bases, and 19 bases separated the two germline ends. CDR1 and CDR2 from the germline V gene are MNHNS and SASEGT. The CDR3 sequence: CASSDNPDRLQGYTF. CDR3 DNA sequence: TGTGCCAGCAGTGACAACCCTGACAGGCTACAGGGCTACACCTTC.

The V call is TRBV6-1, the J call TRBJ1-5; no clear D. The germline gives CDR1 MNHNS, CDR2 SASEGT. Trimming took off 2 bases at V and 5 bases at J, with 7 bases between the two ends. The CDR3 is 13 amino acids. In DNA form, the CDR3 reads TGTGCCAGCAGTGAATCAGCTGATCAGCCCCAGCATTTT. It yields the protein CASSESADQPQHF.

In this sample, this clone turned up once. The V gene is TRBV4-3, the J gene TRBJ1-6; D is unresolved. This CDR3 contains 13 residues. Trimming removed 1 base at V and 8 bases at J, with 6 bases between. CDR1 and CDR2 (germline): LGHNA, YSLEER. The CDR3 nucleotides are TGCGCCAGCAGCCAAGCTTATGATTCACCCCTCCACTTT. This encodes CASSQAYDSPLHF.

The chain is built from TRBV2 and TRBJ1-5; no clear D. This CDR3 contains 13 residues. V dropped 7 bases and J dropped 1 base, with 8 bases sitting between them. Germline V CDR1 and CDR2: SNHLY, FYNNEI. The CDR3 nucleotides are TGTGCCAGCAAGCCGACGAGCAATCAGCCCCAGCATTTT. It codes for CASKPTSNQPQHF.

V usage is TRBV6-2 or TRBV6-3 and J usage is TRBJ2-7, with 9 bases aligning to TRBD1. The CDR3 sequence is 14 residues long. Germline CDR1 MNHEY, CDR2 SVGEGT. J gave up 6 bases and V 5 bases, and 8 bases lay outside the gene matches. CDR3 region: CASSTGTGRTEQYF. The CDR3 DNA follows: TGTGCCAGCAGTACCGGGACAGGGCGGACCGAGCAGTACTTC.

V gene TRBV4-3 combines with J gene TRBJ1-4; 10 bases line up with TRBD1. V trimming: 5 bases; J trimming: 8 bases; junction bases outside the gene matches: 5. This CDR3 spans 14 amino acids. The germline CDR1 and CDR2 sequences are LGHNA and YSLEER. CDR3 in amino acids: CASSETGGEEKLFF. CDR3 coding DNA: TGCGCCAGCAGCGAGACAGGGGGCGAGGAAAAACTGTTTTTT.

This clone occurred once. The DNA is omitted, as the CDR3 cannot be located on it reliably, and the CDR3 follows TCRdb's listing. The chain couples TRBV30 to TRBJ1-5. Germline V lookup: CDR1 GTSNPN, CDR2 SVGIG (reference sequence). Including both end residues, the CDR3 is 16 amino acids long. CDR3 residues: CAWSVRRAPLNQPQHF.

V gene TRBV28 combines with J gene TRBJ1-1; D not certain. The V end was cut by 0 bases, the J end by 1 base, with 6 bases between. CDR3 size: 14 residues. Germline lookup yields CDR1 MDHEN and CDR2 SYDVKM. The CDR3 region has the DNA TGTGCCAGCAGTTTATGGTCGAAGAACACTGAAGCTTTCTTT. Residues: CASSLWSKNTEAFF.

This chain joins TRBV28 and TRBJ1-6; D is possibly TRBD1 (6 bases). This CDR3 has 19 residues. Germline values: CDR1 MDHEN, CDR2 SYDVKM. V was clipped by 5 bases and J by 6 bases, with 26 bases between them. The CDR3 nucleotides are TGTGCCAGCAGTCCGCTGGTCGGGGCGGGGGCCCTCGGTAATTCACCCCTCCACTTT. This sequence encodes CASSPLVGAGALGNSPLHF.

The table lists this clone with a few counts. The V and J genes are TRBV19 and TRBJ2-2; D call uncertain. Looked up from germline, CDR1 is LNHDA and CDR2 is SQIVND (reference sequence). CDR3 length equals 13 residues. The V end lost 1 base, the J end lost 11 bases, and 11 bases lay between the germline ends. The CDR3 sequence is CASSIGWGTELFF. CDR3 DNA: TGTGCCAGTAGTATAGGGTGGGGAACAGAGCTGTTTTTT.

This chain connects TRBV20-1 to TRBJ2-1; perhaps TRBD1 as D (6 bases). Germline V lookup: CDR1 DFQATT, CDR2 SNEGSKA (reference sequence). This CDR3 is built from 14 residues. V lost 3 bases, J lost 8 bases, and 17 bases lay in between. CDR3 sequence: CSASGDTRGDEQFF. CDR3 coding DNA: TGCAGTGCTAGTGGGGACACCCGTGGGGATGAGCAGTTCTTC.

The genes are TRBV20-1 and TRBJ2-3; D unclear. In germline, CDR1 is DFQATT, CDR2 SNEGSKA (reference sequence). The CDR3 consists of 11 residues. Trimming took 6 bases from V and 7 from J, leaving 11 bases between them. The CDR3, as DNA: TGCAGTGCACCCGGACCCAATACGCAGTATTTT. Protein sequence: CSAPGPNTQYF.

CDR3 amino acids: CASSLSRKNTGELFF. Here the CDR3 DNA reads TGTGCCAGCTCACTTAGTCGGAAAAACACCGGGGAGCTGTTTTTT. The rearrangement links TRBV18 to TRBJ2-2; D is uncertain. The CDR3 has 15 amino acids. Trimming removed 4 bases from V and 2 bases from J, with 11 bases in between. Germline V CDR1 and CDR2: KGHSH, LQKENI. Filled out from reference TRBV18 and TRBJ2-2, the complete variable domain reads NAGVMQNPRHLVRRRGQEARLRCSPMKGHSHVYWYRQLPEEGLKFMVYLQKENIIDESGMPKERFSAEFPKEGPSILRIQQVVRGDSAAYFCASSLSRKNTGELFFGEGSRLTVL.

There are a few counts of this clone. The chain employs TRBV5-6 and TRBJ1-5; a weak D match, TRBD1 (5 bases). The length of the CDR3 is 13 residues. Trimming removed 2 bases at V and 7 bases at J, with 10 bases between. In germline, CDR1 is SGHDT, CDR2 YYEEEE. In DNA form, the CDR3 reads TGTGCCAGCAGCTTTGGGGGACGACAGCCCCAGCATTTT. The encoded protein is CASSFGGRQPQHF.

The CDR3 here is CASSNRGKADTEAFF. Here the CDR3 DNA reads TGTGCCAGCAGCAACAGGGGTAAGGCGGACACTGAAGCTTTCTTT. The genes are TRBV21-1 and TRBJ1-1; the D call in the table, TRBD1, was not verified against the DNA. TRBV21-1 is classified as a pseudogene. The CDR3 consists of 15 residues.

The V call is TRBV29-1, the J call TRBJ1-1; 7 bases fit TRBD1. Germline CDR1 SQVTM, CDR2 ANQGSEA. Trimming removed 4 bases from V and 6 bases from J; junction bases left unmatched: 5. The CDR3 runs to 12 residues. The CDR3: CSVGQGAPEAFF. In DNA, the CDR3 is TGCAGCGTTGGACAGGGAGCCCCTGAAGCTTTCTTT.

V usage is TRBV6-5 and J usage is TRBJ1-2; D gene uncertain. The CDR3 loop spans 14 amino acids. Looked up from germline, CDR1 is MNHEY and CDR2 is SVGAGI. V was cut by 6 bases and J by 5 bases, with 16 bases left in between. For the CDR3, the DNA is TGTGCCAGCAGCCAATCTGCAGGACCGTATGGCTACACCTTC. As protein: CASSQSAGPYGYTF.

The chain has TRBV7-2 and TRBJ2-3; D is ambiguous. V lost 2 bases and J lost 7, with 19 bases in between. The CDR3 is 16 residues long. Germline loops: CDR1 SGHTA, CDR2 FQGNSA. The CDR3 DNA sequence: TGTGCCAGCAGCTTAATGAAGGCCGACGCACGAAATACGCAGTATTTT. Residues: CASSLMKADARNTQYF.

The chain employs TRBV18 and TRBJ1-1; D possibly corresponds to TRBD1 (5 bases). Trimming pared 1 base from V and 1 base from J, leaving 10 bases between. Germline V gene data show CDR1 as KGHSH and CDR2 as LQKENI. The CDR3 has 15 residues. The DNA of the CDR3 is TGTGCCAGCTCACCACAGGCGGGGACGAACACTGAAGCTTTCTTT. Translation gives CASSPQAGTNTEAFF.

This clone was picked up a small number of times. The V call is TRBV2, the J call TRBJ2-1, with 10 nucleotides matching TRBD1. The CDR3 is made up of 13 amino acids. V was clipped by 4 bases and J by 7 bases; unmatched bases: 1. Germline V lookup: CDR1 SNHLY, CDR2 FYNNEI. For the CDR3, the DNA is TGTGCCAGCAGTGGGACAGGGGGGAATGAGCAGTTCTTC. It yields the protein CASSGTGGNEQFF.

V is TRBV19 and J is TRBJ2-5, with a possible D match to TRBD1 (5 bases). Trimming removed 5 bases from V and 4 bases from J, with 20 bases in between. Germline-derived CDR1 and CDR2 are LNHDA and SQIVND (reference sequence). The CDR3 has 16 amino acids. The CDR3 nucleotides read TGTGCCAGTAGTGGGGCAGGGTCCCTTGCAAGAGAGACCCAGTACTTC. Translated: CASSGAGSLARETQYF.

This clone was counted a few times. The chain couples TRBV19 to TRBJ2-2; no firm D call. This CDR3 has 13 amino acids. The germline V gene encodes CDR1 LNHDA and CDR2 SQIVND (reference sequence). V shed 3 bases and J shed 1 base, with 3 bases lying between them. CDR3 sequence: CASSIENTGELFF. For the CDR3, the DNA is TGTGCCAGTAGTATCGAGAACACCGGGGAGCTGTTTTTT.

This sequence joins TRBV19 and TRBJ2-1; tentatively, D is TRBD1 or TRBD2 (5 bases each). Germline loops: CDR1 LNHDA, CDR2 SQIVND (reference sequence). V was trimmed by 5 bases and J by 3 bases, leaving 11 bases between them. The CDR3 loop spans 14 amino acids. CDR3 amino acids: CASSPGPNYNEQFF. The CDR3, as DNA: TGTGCCAGTAGTCCGGGACCCAACTACAATGAGCAGTTCTTC.